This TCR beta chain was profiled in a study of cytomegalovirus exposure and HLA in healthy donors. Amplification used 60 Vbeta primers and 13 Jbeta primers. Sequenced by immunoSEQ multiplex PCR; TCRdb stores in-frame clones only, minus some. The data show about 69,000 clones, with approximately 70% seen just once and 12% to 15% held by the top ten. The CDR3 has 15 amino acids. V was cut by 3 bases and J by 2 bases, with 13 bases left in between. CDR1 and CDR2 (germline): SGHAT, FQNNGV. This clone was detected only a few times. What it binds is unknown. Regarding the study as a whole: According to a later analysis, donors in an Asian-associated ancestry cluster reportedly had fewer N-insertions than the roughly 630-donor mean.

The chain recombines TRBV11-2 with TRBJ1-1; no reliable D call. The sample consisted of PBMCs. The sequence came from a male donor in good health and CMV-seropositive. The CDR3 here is CASSFPGSRNTEAFF. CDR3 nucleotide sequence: TGTGCCAGCAGCTTCCCGGGGTCGAGAAACACTGAAGCTTTCTTT.